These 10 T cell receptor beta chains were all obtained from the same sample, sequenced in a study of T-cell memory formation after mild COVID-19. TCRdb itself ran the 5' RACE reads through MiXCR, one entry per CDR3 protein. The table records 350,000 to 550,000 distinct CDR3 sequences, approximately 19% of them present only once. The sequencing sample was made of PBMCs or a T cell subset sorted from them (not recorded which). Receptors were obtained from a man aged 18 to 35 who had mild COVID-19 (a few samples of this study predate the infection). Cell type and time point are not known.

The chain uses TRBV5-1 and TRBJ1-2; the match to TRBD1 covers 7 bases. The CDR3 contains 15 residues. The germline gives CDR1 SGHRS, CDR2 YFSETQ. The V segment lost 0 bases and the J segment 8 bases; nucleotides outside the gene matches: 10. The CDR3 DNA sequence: TGCGCCAGCAGCTTGGAATACAGGGGCCGTTTCGGCTACACCTTC. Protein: CASSLEYRGRFGYTF.

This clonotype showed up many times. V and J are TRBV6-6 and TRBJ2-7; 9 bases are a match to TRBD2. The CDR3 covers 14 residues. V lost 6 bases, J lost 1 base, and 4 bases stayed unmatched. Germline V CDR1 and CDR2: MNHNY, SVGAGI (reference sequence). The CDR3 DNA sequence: TGTGCCAGCAGCCAAGCGGGGGGTTCCTACGAGCAGTACTTC. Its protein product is CASSQAGGSYEQYF.

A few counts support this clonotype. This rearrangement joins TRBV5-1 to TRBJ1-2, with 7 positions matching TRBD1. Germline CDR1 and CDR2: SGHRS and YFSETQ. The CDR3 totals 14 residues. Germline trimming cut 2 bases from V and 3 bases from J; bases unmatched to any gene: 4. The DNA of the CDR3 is TGCGCCAGCAGCTTTACAGGGGAGGACTATGGCTACACCTTC. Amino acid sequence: CASSFTGEDYGYTF.

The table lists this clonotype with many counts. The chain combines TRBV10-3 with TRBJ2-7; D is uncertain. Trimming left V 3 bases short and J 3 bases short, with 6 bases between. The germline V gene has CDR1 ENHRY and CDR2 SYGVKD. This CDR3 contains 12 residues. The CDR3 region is CAISEPGYEQYF. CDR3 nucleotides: TGTGCCATCAGTGAACCAGGCTACGAGCAGTACTTC.

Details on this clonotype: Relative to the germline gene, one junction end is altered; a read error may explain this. CDR3 protein: CASSRQVGSPIHF. The CDR3 DNA reads as TGTGCCAGCAGCAGACAGGTCGGTTCACCCATCCACTTT. The genes are TRBV6-5 and TRBJ1-6; tentative D call: TRBD1 (6 bases). This CDR3 is built from 13 residues. The germline CDR1 and CDR2 sequences are MNHEY and SVGAGI.

CDR3 amino acids: CSATHRDGQPNTEAFF. Written as DNA, the CDR3 is TGCAGTGCGACACACAGGGATGGGCAGCCGAACACTGAAGCTTTCTTT. The J gene is TRBJ1-1, the V gene TRBV20-1; D might be TRBD1 (6 bases). V was trimmed by 6 bases and J by 1 base, leaving 21 bases between them. Germline CDR1 DFQATT, CDR2 SNEGSKA (reference sequence). The CDR3 covers 16 residues.

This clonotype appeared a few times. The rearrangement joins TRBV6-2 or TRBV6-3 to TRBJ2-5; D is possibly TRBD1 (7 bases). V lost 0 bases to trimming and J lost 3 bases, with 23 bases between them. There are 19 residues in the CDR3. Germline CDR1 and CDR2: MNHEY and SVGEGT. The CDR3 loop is CASSYSRDSGGARKETQYF. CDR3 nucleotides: TGTGCCAGCAGTTACTCCCGGGACAGCGGCGGGGCTAGAAAAGAGACCCAGTACTTC.

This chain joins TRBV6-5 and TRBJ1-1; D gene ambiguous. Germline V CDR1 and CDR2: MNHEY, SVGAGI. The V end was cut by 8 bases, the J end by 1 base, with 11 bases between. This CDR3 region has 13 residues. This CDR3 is CASGSLANTEAFF. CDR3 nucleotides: TGTGCCAGCGGGTCTCTAGCGAACACTGAAGCTTTCTTT.

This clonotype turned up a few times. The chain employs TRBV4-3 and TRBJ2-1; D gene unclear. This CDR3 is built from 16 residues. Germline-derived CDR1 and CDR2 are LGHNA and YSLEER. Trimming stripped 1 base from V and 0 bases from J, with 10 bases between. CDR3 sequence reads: CASSQVALVSYNEQFF. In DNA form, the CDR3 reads TGCGCCAGCAGCCAAGTGGCCCTAGTCTCCTACAATGAGCAGTTCTTC.

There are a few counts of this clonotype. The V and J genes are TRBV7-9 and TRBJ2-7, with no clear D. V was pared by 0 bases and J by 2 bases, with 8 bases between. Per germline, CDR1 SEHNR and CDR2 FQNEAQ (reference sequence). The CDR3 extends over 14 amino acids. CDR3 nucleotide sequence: TGTGCCAGCAGCTTAGCAGGGCCAGCCTACGAGCAGTACTTC. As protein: CASSLAGPAYEQYF.